The 2 T cell receptor beta chains below were found in one sample sequenced in a study of cytomegalovirus exposure and HLA in healthy donors (dated by TCRdb to the late 2010s). Library preparation employed the immunoSEQ multiplex PCR assay. For the multiplex PCR, a mixture combining 60 forward primers for TCR Vbeta segments and 13 reverse primers for TCR Jbeta segments was used. This immuneACCESS table, as held by TCRdb, lists in-frame sequences with V and J called but not all clones. Of the missing ones, under half trace to an unresolved V gene in checked studies; the others have no known cause. The sample table shows some 80,000 clones, and about 78% are seen once. Around 3.4% of the sample comes from the top ten. The sample taken for sequencing was PBMCs. These receptors were collected from a man over 45 in good health and CMV-seronegative.

Details on this clone: Compared with germline, one end of the junction differs, possibly owing to a read error. V and J are TRBV7-9 and TRBJ2-1; D gene unclear. The CDR3 runs 12 residues. Per the germline V gene, CDR1 is SEHNR and CDR2 is FQNEAQ (reference sequence). The CDR3 region is CSSSPVHNEQFF. CDR3 nucleotide sequence: TGTTCCAGCAGCCCCGTCCACAATGAGCAGTTCTTC.

J is TRBJ1-1 and V is TRBV9, with 12 bases lining up with TRBD1. J lost 9 bases, V lost 0 bases, and 6 bases had no gene match. From germline, CDR1 is SGDLS and CDR2 YYNGEE. The CDR3 has 15 amino acids. The CDR3 spells CASSVGGQGAGKAFF. CDR3 nucleotide sequence: TGTGCCAGCAGCGTAGGGGGACAGGGGGCGGGAAAAGCTTTCTTT.